Listed here are 19 T cell receptor beta chains from one sample, sequenced in a study of control samples from healthy donors and cancer patients (dated by TCRdb to the early 2020s). The library was obtained by the immunoSEQ multiplex PCR assay. TCRdb took this table from immuneACCESS and kept in-frame rearrangements with V and J called. Such tables lack part of the clones; where checked against another copy, unresolved V genes explain under half of the gap, and the rest is unexplained. The sample table records 75,000 or so clones; about 92% of these occur just once. The ten largest account for roughly 6% of the sample. The source material was PBMCs. Receptors were obtained from a man aged 55 to 70 with colorectal cancer.

This chain links TRBV11-1 with TRBJ1-4; TRBD1 is a possible D gene (6 bases). The length of the CDR3 is 16 residues. Germline lookup yields CDR1 SGHAT and CDR2 FQDESV (reference sequence). V dropped 5 bases and J dropped 8 bases, with 21 bases sitting between them. For the CDR3, the DNA is TGTGCCAGCAGCCCCTCCCCGGGGGGCGCTGGCGAAAAACTGTTTTTT. This translates into CASSPSPGGAGEKLFF.

CDR3 loop: CASSRRGAGVADDSYTF. CDR3 nucleotides: TGTGCCAGCAGCCGACGGGGGGCGGGCGTTGCGGATGATAGCTACACCTTC. The chain combines TRBV7-9 with TRBJ1-2, with D possibly matching TRBD1 (6 bases). Per germline, CDR1 SEHNR and CDR2 FQNEAQ (reference sequence). The CDR3 runs 17 residues. The ends were cut back, 5 bases at V and 9 bases at J, with 28 bases in the middle.

The V and J genes are TRBV6-5 and TRBJ2-3, with D maybe TRBD2 (6 bases). V gave up 4 bases and J gave up 6 bases, with 17 bases separating them. Germline V gene lookup returns CDR1 MNHEY and CDR2 SVGAGI. The length of the CDR3 is 15 residues. In DNA, the CDR3 is TGTGCCAGCAGTTCCCTGGGGGACTCAAGGGATACGCAGTATTTT. Its protein is CASSSLGDSRDTQYF.

The V gene is TRBV3-1 (or the pseudogene TRBV3-2), the J gene TRBJ1-5; D is undetermined. With 0 bases removed from V and 6 bases from J, the gap between germline ends came to 12 bases. The CDR3 has 15 amino acids. Germline V lookup: CDR1 LGHDT, CDR2 YNNKEL (reference sequence). The CDR3 DNA follows: TGTGCCAGCAGCCAAGATGGAGGTTTAGGTCAGCCCCAGCATTTT. This codes for CASSQDGGLGQPQHF.

The rearrangement uses TRBV30 and TRBJ2-1, with a possible D match to TRBD2 (5 bases). This CDR3 has 12 amino acids. Germline-derived CDR1 and CDR2 are GTSNPN and SVGIG (reference sequence). V dropped 0 bases and J dropped 7 bases, with 7 bases sitting between them. The DNA of the CDR3 is TGTGCCTGGAGTGTTAGGGAGAATGAGCAGTTCTTC. Translation: CAWSVRENEQFF.

The rearrangement uses TRBV6-5 and TRBJ1-1; D unresolved. The length of the CDR3 is 15 residues. The germline V gene has CDR1 MNHEY and CDR2 SVGAGI. V was shortened by 0 bases and J by 1 base, with 9 bases between the two germline ends. The DNA of the CDR3 is TGTGCCAGCAGTTACTCCCGCAGTAAGAACACTGAAGCTTTCTTT. Its protein product is CASSYSRSKNTEAFF.

This clone showed up just a few times. J is TRBJ2-7 and V is TRBV7-2; a possible D gene is TRBD1 (6 bases). CDR1 SGHTA and CDR2 FQGNSA come from the germline V gene. This CDR3 is 16 amino acids long. Trimming stripped 1 base from V and 5 bases from J, with 18 bases between. The CDR3 region has the DNA TGTGCCAGCAGCTTAGTATCTCTACAGGGCTTCGACGAGCAGTACTTC. Translating it yields CASSLVSLQGFDEQYF.

CDR3 coding DNA: TGTGCCAGCCACCCGCAGGGGGCCAGCACAGATACGCAGTATTTT. Amino acids: CASHPQGASTDTQYF. The rearrangement links TRBV6-4 to TRBJ2-3; 8 bases align to TRBD1. The CDR3 spans 15 residues. Germline V lookup: CDR1 MRHNA, CDR2 SNTAGT. V trimming: 8 bases; J trimming: 0 bases; junction bases outside the gene matches: 7.

The chain carries TRBV5-1 and TRBJ2-7, with D possibly matching TRBD1 (5 bases). V was cut by 0 bases and J by 0 bases, with 10 bases left in between. The CDR3 runs 15 residues. CDR1 is SGHRS and CDR2 is YFSETQ in the germline V gene. CDR3 region: CASSLGQLSSYEQYF. The CDR3 DNA reads as TGCGCCAGCAGCTTGGGACAGCTAAGCTCCTACGAGCAGTACTTC.

This clone was seen once. V is TRBV6-5 and J is TRBJ2-7; D not resolved. The CDR3 covers 15 residues. The V end was cut by 7 bases, the J end by 0 bases, with 16 bases between. Per the germline V gene, CDR1 is MNHEY and CDR2 is SVGAGI. Written as DNA, the CDR3 is TGTGCCAGCAAGCGTACCGCCGGTGCCTCCTACGAGCAGTACTTC. This sequence encodes CASKRTAGASYEQYF.

The V gene is TRBV27, the J gene TRBJ2-7; D may be TRBD1 or TRBD2 (5 bases each). Germline V gene sequence: CDR1 MNHEY, CDR2 SMNVEV (reference sequence). V was clipped by 4 bases and J by 1 base, with 8 bases between them. The CDR3 length is 13 residues. For the CDR3, the DNA is TGTGCCAGCAGTTGGGACGGTTCCTACGAGCAGTACTTC. Protein sequence: CASSWDGSYEQYF.

The chain recombines TRBV12-3 or TRBV12-4 with TRBJ2-5; TRBD1 matches 9 bases. Germline trimming cut 5 bases from V and 11 bases from J; bases unmatched to any gene: 3. The CDR3 runs to 11 residues. In DNA, the CDR3 is TGTGCCAGCAGTCCAGACAGGGGGCAGTACTTC. It specifies CASSPDRGQYF.

The CDR3 nucleotides are TGTGCCAGCAGCTTGGACGGGGGGGCCCACGAGCAGTACTTC. This gives the protein CASSLDGGAHEQYF. This chain joins TRBV5-4 and TRBJ2-7, with 8 bases that match TRBD2. J gave up 5 bases and V 0 bases, and 4 bases lay outside the gene matches. Germline CDR1 and CDR2: SGHNT and YYREEE (reference sequence). CDR3 length: 14 residues.

V gene TRBV12-3 or TRBV12-4 combines with J gene TRBJ2-5, with TRBD1 matching over 8 bases. The junction had 3 bases not matched to a gene; V was cut back by 5 bases and J by 4 bases. CDR3 size: 13 residues. The CDR3 coding sequence is TGTGCCAGCAGTCAGACAGGGGTAGAGACCCAGTACTTC. This encodes CASSQTGVETQYF.

CDR3 in amino acids: CASSLPSGVSPQFF. CDR3 nucleotides: TGTGCCAGCAGTCTCCCTAGCGGGGTGTCGCCTCAGTTCTTC. V gene TRBV6-5 combines with J gene TRBJ2-1, with 9 bases identical to TRBD2. Germline CDR1 is MNHEY and CDR2 is SVGAGI. V lost 5 bases to trimming and J lost 13 bases; unmatched junction nucleotides: 12. This CDR3 region has 14 residues.

This clone was observed a single time. The chain is built from TRBV19 and TRBJ1-6, with 7 bases aligning to TRBD1. Unmatched junction bases numbered 12, after V lost 10 bases and J lost 0 bases. Per germline, CDR1 LNHDA and CDR2 SQIVND (reference sequence). This CDR3 region has 17 residues. CDR3 region: CATHPGDSSSYNSPLHF. For the CDR3, the DNA is TGTGCCACCCACCCGGGGGACAGCAGCTCCTATAATTCACCCCTCCACTTT.

V is TRBV30 and J is TRBJ1-5, with 9 nucleotides matching TRBD1. The CDR3 has 14 amino acids. Germline CDR1 GTSNPN, CDR2 SVGIG (reference sequence). Trimming took 1 base from V and 5 from J; bases not matched to a gene: 3. DNA of the CDR3: TGTGCCTGGAGTGGGGACAGGGTTCATCAGCCCCAGCATTTT. Protein: CAWSGDRVHQPQHF. The full variable domain, in which reference TRBV30 and TRBJ1-5 provide the parts outside the CDR3, is SQTIHQWPATLVQPVGSPLSLECTVEGTSNPNLYWYRQAAGRGLQLLFYSVGIGQISSEVPQNLSASRPQDRQFILSSKKLLLSDSGFYLCAWSGDRVHQPQHFGDGTRLSIL.

The chain has TRBV5-1 and TRBJ2-2, with D possibly TRBD2 on 5 matching bases. V was cut by 0 bases and J by 0 bases, with 9 bases left in between. The germline CDR1 and CDR2 sequences are SGHRS and YFSETQ. This CDR3 region has 16 residues. CDR3 coding DNA: TGCGCCAGCAGCTTGGACGGACTGACGAACACCGGGGAGCTGTTTTTT. Its protein product is CASSLDGLTNTGELFF.

The chain has TRBV27 and TRBJ2-3; 7 bases line up with TRBD2. This CDR3 has 16 amino acids. Germline V lookup: CDR1 MNHEY, CDR2 SMNVEV (reference sequence). Trimming at V came to 2 bases and at J to 2 bases, leaving 7 bases not matched to a gene. The CDR3 spells CASSLRLAEITDTQYF. The DNA of the CDR3 is TGTGCCAGCAGTTTACGGCTAGCGGAAATCACAGATACGCAGTATTTT.